These 21 T cell receptor beta chains share one sample of origin, sequenced in a study of cytomegalovirus exposure and HLA in healthy donors (dated by TCRdb to the late 2010s). The protocol used for the library was the immunoSEQ multiplex PCR assay. For the multiplex PCR, a mixture combining 60 forward primers for TCR Vbeta segments and 13 reverse primers for TCR Jbeta segments was used. TCRdb's version of the immuneACCESS table is confined to in-frame rearrangements and falls short of the full clone set. An unresolved V gene accounts for under half of the shortfall where checked; the remainder is of unknown origin. Within this sample are about 270,000 clones, with 86% of them counted one time only. The ten largest clones capture 3% to 4% of the sample. Source material: PBMCs. The receptors shown here come from a man in his forties in good health and CMV-seropositive.

This chain's CDR3 is CASSLAANGNQPQHF. Here the CDR3 DNA reads TGTGCCAGCAGTTTGGCCGCCAATGGCAATCAGCCCCAGCATTTT. The gene calls are TRBV27 and TRBJ1-5; D remains unclear. The length of the CDR3 is 15 residues. From germline, CDR1 is MNHEY and CDR2 SMNVEV (reference sequence). V was pared by 3 bases and J by 2 bases, with 11 bases between.

The CDR3 here is CASSSGLAGVSEQFF. CDR3 in DNA: TGTGCCAGCAGCTCGGGACTAGCGGGAGTCAGTGAGCAGTTCTTC. The chain links TRBV7-8 to TRBJ2-1; 14 bases fit TRBD2. The CDR3 totals 15 residues. CDR1 SGHVS and CDR2 FQNEAQ come from the germline V gene. The junction had 5 bases not matched to a gene; V was cut back by 4 bases and J by 9 bases.

V and J are TRBV6-1 and TRBJ1-4; D is ambiguous. CDR1 is MNHNS and CDR2 is SASEGT in the germline V gene. The CDR3 contains 14 residues. V was cut by 0 bases and J by 11 bases, with 13 bases left in between. In DNA, the CDR3 is TGTGCCAGCAGTGAAGCGAGTTGGGCGGGGAAACTGTTTTTT. It yields the protein CASSEASWAGKLFF.

The rearrangement joins TRBV5-1 to TRBJ2-3, with D possibly matching TRBD2 (6 bases). CDR1 and CDR2 (germline): SGHRS, YFSETQ. The CDR3 has 17 residues. With 2 bases removed from V and 4 bases from J, the gap between germline ends came to 20 bases. The CDR3 DNA is TGCGCCAGCAGCTTCCGTTGGAGGGGTAGCGGAGCAGATACGCAGTATTTT. It encodes CASSFRWRGSGADTQYF.

The chain recombines TRBV10-3 with TRBJ1-1; tentative D call: TRBD1 (5 bases). The CDR3 has 13 residues. V was clipped by 6 bases and J by 0 bases, with 8 bases between them. Germline CDR1 reads ENHRY; CDR2 reads SYGVKD. In nucleotides, the CDR3 is TGTGCCATCAGGGGGGGGGTGAACACTGAAGCTTTCTTT. Amino acid sequence: CAIRGGVNTEAFF.

This chain links TRBV28 with TRBJ1-5; 11 bases map to TRBD1. CDR3 length equals 18 residues. The V gene end was trimmed by 5 bases and the J gene end by 2 bases; junction bases not matched to a gene: 11. Germline values: CDR1 MDHEN, CDR2 SYDVKM. The CDR3: CASSIGQGALSGNQPQHF. In DNA form, the CDR3 reads TGTGCCAGCAGTATAGGACAGGGGGCGTTGAGTGGCAATCAGCCCCAGCATTTT.

A note on this clone: An end of the junction differs from the germline gene, which may be a read error. This rearrangement joins TRBV7-7 to TRBJ2-2, with a weak D call TRBD1 (6 bases). Per germline, CDR1 SSHAT and CDR2 FNYEAQ (reference sequence). The CDR3 is 15 amino acids. The DNA for the CDR3 is TGTGCTAGCAGCTTCTCAGGGGTTGATACCGGGGAGCTGTTTTTT. This encodes CASSFSGVDTGELFF. Complete variable domain (other parts from reference TRBV7-7 and TRBJ2-2): GAGVSQSPRYKVTKRGQDVTLRCDPISSHATLYWYQQALGQGPEFLTYFNYEAQPDKSGLPSDRFSAERPEGSISTLTIQRTEQRDSAMYRCASSFSGVDTGELFFGEGSRLTVL.

The gene calls are TRBV23-1 and TRBJ2-1; a weak D match, TRBD2 (6 bases). TRBV23-1 is recorded as an ORF, its role being uncertain. The CDR3 covers 15 residues. V was trimmed by 4 bases and J by 7 bases, leaving 17 bases between them. The CDR3 DNA reads as TGCGCCAGCAGTCCTTGGACTAACTACAAAAATGAGCAGTTCTTC. The encoded protein is CASSPWTNYKNEQFF.

The chain employs TRBV4-1 and TRBJ1-5, with a possible D match to TRBD1 (6 bases). The germline CDR1 and CDR2 sequences are MGHRA and YSYEKL. The CDR3 is 17 residues long. The V end was cut by 0 bases, the J end by 0 bases, with 12 bases between. The CDR3 coding sequence is TGCGCCAGCAGCCAAGATACAGGGACATATAGCAATCAGCCCCAGCATTTT. This encodes CASSQDTGTYSNQPQHF.

As for this clone: The junction does not match germline at one end; this may be a read error. This chain joins TRBV7-9 and TRBJ1-1; TRBD1 aligns across 7 bases. Germline-derived CDR1 and CDR2 are SEHNR and FQNEAQ (reference sequence). There are 14 residues in the CDR3. The CDR3 is CSSSLSDRATEAFF. CDR3 bases: TGTTCCAGCAGCTTATCCGACAGGGCCACTGAAGCTTTCTTT. Full variable domain (remainder filled in from reference TRBV7-9 and TRBJ1-1): DTGVSQNPRHKITKRGQNVTFRCDPISEHNRLYWYRQTLGQGPEFLTYFQNEAQLEKSRLLSDRFSAERPKGSFSTLEIQRTEQGDSAMYLCSSSLSDRATEAFFGQGTRLTVV.

The rearrangement links TRBV7-3 to TRBJ2-7, with 8 bases fitting TRBD1. Unmatched junction bases numbered 8, after V lost 5 bases and J lost 2 bases. Germline-derived CDR1 and CDR2 are SGHTA and FQGTGA. The CDR3 is made up of 15 amino acids. The CDR3 reads CASSVGQGGPYEQYF. The CDR3 coding sequence is TGTGCCAGCAGCGTTGGACAGGGTGGTCCCTACGAGCAGTACTTC.

The V gene is TRBV4-2, the J gene TRBJ2-7, with D maybe TRBD1 (6 bases). Trimming cost V 4 bases and J 5 bases, with 12 bases left between them. The germline V gene has CDR1 LGHNA and CDR2 YNFKEQ. The CDR3 runs to 13 residues. CDR3 DNA sequence: TGTGCCAGCAGCCCCTCGACAGGAGACGAGCAGTACTTC. This encodes CASSPSTGDEQYF.

The chain couples TRBV2 to TRBJ2-3; a possible D gene is TRBD2 (6 bases). The germline V and J ends were trimmed by 2 bases and 7 bases, with 22 bases remaining between them. This CDR3 region has 17 residues. CDR1 is SNHLY, CDR2 FYNNEI, per germline. CDR3 bases: TGTGCCAGCAGTGAACACGGTACGAGCGGGCCCCCTCATACGCAGTATTTT. Its protein product is CASSEHGTSGPPHTQYF.

The V call is TRBV19, the J call TRBJ1-2; TRBD1 matches at 7 bases. The trim removed 5 bases at V and 4 bases at J, leaving 4 bases unmatched. Germline CDR1 LNHDA, CDR2 SQIVND (reference sequence). The length of the CDR3 is 13 residues. This CDR3 is CASSGGGAYGYTF. The DNA for the CDR3 is TGTGCCAGTAGTGGAGGGGGCGCCTATGGCTACACCTTC.

The chain couples TRBV6-5 to TRBJ2-7; 8 bases match TRBD1. This CDR3 is 15 amino acids long. The germline gives CDR1 MNHEY, CDR2 SVGAGI. The junction had 6 bases not matched to a gene; V was cut back by 4 bases and J by 1 base. The CDR3, as DNA: TGTGCCAGCAGTTGGAAGGGGACAGGTTCCTACGAGCAGTACTTC. It translates to CASSWKGTGSYEQYF.

The sample holds a few counts of this clone. This chain links TRBV28 with TRBJ1-1, with 10 bases lining up with TRBD1. The V gene's germline CDR1 is MDHEN and CDR2 SYDVKM. There are 14 residues in the CDR3. Trimming at V came to 4 bases and at J to 4 bases, leaving 3 bases not matched to a gene. The CDR3 DNA is TGTGCCAGCAGTTCGGGACAGGGGACCACTGAAGCTTTCTTT. This codes for CASSSGQGTTEAFF.

This clone appeared a few times. This rearrangement joins TRBV6-5 to TRBJ2-7, with 10 bases aligning to TRBD2. The CDR3 runs 13 residues. Per germline, CDR1 MNHEY and CDR2 SVGAGI. V trimming: 9 bases; J trimming: 3 bases; junction bases outside the gene matches: 5. CDR3 nucleotides: TGTGCCAGGCCCCTAGCGGGAGTCTACGAGCAGTACTTC. As protein: CARPLAGVYEQYF.

The chain links TRBV27 to TRBJ2-5, with 9 positions matching TRBD1. The CDR3 runs to 14 residues. Per germline, CDR1 MNHEY and CDR2 SMNVEV (reference sequence). The trim removed 5 bases at V and 3 bases at J, leaving 4 bases unmatched. The CDR3 protein is CASSPRDREETQYF. CDR3 DNA sequence: TGTGCCAGCAGTCCCCGGGACAGGGAAGAGACCCAGTACTTC.

The V call is TRBV11-2, the J call TRBJ1-2; D gene unclear. The CDR3 sequence is 14 residues long. The germline V and J ends were trimmed by 3 bases and 5 bases, with 13 bases remaining between them. CDR1 and CDR2 from the germline V gene are SGHAT and FQNNGV. CDR3 bases: TGTGCCAGCAGCTTGGGAGGAAAGACGTATGGCTACACCTTC. It encodes CASSLGGKTYGYTF.

The gene calls are TRBV2 and TRBJ2-2, with D possibly matching TRBD1 (6 bases). V was trimmed by 6 bases and J by 2 bases, leaving 13 bases between them. The CDR3 consists of 15 residues. Germline CDR1 SNHLY, CDR2 FYNNEI. The DNA of the CDR3 is TGTGCCAGCAGCTATGGACAGCGCAACACCGGGGAGCTGTTTTTT. Protein sequence: CASSYGQRNTGELFF.

This clone is a singleton in its sample. The chain is built from TRBV5-4 and TRBJ1-6; 7 bases fit TRBD1. Trimming took 4 bases from V and 12 from J; bases not matched to a gene: 10. This CDR3 comprises 14 residues. The germline CDR1 and CDR2 sequences are SGHNT and YYREEE (reference sequence). The CDR3 bases are TGTGCCAGCAGCGTTGGGGGCAGGGGGAGACCCCTCCACTTT. It encodes CASSVGGRGRPLHF.